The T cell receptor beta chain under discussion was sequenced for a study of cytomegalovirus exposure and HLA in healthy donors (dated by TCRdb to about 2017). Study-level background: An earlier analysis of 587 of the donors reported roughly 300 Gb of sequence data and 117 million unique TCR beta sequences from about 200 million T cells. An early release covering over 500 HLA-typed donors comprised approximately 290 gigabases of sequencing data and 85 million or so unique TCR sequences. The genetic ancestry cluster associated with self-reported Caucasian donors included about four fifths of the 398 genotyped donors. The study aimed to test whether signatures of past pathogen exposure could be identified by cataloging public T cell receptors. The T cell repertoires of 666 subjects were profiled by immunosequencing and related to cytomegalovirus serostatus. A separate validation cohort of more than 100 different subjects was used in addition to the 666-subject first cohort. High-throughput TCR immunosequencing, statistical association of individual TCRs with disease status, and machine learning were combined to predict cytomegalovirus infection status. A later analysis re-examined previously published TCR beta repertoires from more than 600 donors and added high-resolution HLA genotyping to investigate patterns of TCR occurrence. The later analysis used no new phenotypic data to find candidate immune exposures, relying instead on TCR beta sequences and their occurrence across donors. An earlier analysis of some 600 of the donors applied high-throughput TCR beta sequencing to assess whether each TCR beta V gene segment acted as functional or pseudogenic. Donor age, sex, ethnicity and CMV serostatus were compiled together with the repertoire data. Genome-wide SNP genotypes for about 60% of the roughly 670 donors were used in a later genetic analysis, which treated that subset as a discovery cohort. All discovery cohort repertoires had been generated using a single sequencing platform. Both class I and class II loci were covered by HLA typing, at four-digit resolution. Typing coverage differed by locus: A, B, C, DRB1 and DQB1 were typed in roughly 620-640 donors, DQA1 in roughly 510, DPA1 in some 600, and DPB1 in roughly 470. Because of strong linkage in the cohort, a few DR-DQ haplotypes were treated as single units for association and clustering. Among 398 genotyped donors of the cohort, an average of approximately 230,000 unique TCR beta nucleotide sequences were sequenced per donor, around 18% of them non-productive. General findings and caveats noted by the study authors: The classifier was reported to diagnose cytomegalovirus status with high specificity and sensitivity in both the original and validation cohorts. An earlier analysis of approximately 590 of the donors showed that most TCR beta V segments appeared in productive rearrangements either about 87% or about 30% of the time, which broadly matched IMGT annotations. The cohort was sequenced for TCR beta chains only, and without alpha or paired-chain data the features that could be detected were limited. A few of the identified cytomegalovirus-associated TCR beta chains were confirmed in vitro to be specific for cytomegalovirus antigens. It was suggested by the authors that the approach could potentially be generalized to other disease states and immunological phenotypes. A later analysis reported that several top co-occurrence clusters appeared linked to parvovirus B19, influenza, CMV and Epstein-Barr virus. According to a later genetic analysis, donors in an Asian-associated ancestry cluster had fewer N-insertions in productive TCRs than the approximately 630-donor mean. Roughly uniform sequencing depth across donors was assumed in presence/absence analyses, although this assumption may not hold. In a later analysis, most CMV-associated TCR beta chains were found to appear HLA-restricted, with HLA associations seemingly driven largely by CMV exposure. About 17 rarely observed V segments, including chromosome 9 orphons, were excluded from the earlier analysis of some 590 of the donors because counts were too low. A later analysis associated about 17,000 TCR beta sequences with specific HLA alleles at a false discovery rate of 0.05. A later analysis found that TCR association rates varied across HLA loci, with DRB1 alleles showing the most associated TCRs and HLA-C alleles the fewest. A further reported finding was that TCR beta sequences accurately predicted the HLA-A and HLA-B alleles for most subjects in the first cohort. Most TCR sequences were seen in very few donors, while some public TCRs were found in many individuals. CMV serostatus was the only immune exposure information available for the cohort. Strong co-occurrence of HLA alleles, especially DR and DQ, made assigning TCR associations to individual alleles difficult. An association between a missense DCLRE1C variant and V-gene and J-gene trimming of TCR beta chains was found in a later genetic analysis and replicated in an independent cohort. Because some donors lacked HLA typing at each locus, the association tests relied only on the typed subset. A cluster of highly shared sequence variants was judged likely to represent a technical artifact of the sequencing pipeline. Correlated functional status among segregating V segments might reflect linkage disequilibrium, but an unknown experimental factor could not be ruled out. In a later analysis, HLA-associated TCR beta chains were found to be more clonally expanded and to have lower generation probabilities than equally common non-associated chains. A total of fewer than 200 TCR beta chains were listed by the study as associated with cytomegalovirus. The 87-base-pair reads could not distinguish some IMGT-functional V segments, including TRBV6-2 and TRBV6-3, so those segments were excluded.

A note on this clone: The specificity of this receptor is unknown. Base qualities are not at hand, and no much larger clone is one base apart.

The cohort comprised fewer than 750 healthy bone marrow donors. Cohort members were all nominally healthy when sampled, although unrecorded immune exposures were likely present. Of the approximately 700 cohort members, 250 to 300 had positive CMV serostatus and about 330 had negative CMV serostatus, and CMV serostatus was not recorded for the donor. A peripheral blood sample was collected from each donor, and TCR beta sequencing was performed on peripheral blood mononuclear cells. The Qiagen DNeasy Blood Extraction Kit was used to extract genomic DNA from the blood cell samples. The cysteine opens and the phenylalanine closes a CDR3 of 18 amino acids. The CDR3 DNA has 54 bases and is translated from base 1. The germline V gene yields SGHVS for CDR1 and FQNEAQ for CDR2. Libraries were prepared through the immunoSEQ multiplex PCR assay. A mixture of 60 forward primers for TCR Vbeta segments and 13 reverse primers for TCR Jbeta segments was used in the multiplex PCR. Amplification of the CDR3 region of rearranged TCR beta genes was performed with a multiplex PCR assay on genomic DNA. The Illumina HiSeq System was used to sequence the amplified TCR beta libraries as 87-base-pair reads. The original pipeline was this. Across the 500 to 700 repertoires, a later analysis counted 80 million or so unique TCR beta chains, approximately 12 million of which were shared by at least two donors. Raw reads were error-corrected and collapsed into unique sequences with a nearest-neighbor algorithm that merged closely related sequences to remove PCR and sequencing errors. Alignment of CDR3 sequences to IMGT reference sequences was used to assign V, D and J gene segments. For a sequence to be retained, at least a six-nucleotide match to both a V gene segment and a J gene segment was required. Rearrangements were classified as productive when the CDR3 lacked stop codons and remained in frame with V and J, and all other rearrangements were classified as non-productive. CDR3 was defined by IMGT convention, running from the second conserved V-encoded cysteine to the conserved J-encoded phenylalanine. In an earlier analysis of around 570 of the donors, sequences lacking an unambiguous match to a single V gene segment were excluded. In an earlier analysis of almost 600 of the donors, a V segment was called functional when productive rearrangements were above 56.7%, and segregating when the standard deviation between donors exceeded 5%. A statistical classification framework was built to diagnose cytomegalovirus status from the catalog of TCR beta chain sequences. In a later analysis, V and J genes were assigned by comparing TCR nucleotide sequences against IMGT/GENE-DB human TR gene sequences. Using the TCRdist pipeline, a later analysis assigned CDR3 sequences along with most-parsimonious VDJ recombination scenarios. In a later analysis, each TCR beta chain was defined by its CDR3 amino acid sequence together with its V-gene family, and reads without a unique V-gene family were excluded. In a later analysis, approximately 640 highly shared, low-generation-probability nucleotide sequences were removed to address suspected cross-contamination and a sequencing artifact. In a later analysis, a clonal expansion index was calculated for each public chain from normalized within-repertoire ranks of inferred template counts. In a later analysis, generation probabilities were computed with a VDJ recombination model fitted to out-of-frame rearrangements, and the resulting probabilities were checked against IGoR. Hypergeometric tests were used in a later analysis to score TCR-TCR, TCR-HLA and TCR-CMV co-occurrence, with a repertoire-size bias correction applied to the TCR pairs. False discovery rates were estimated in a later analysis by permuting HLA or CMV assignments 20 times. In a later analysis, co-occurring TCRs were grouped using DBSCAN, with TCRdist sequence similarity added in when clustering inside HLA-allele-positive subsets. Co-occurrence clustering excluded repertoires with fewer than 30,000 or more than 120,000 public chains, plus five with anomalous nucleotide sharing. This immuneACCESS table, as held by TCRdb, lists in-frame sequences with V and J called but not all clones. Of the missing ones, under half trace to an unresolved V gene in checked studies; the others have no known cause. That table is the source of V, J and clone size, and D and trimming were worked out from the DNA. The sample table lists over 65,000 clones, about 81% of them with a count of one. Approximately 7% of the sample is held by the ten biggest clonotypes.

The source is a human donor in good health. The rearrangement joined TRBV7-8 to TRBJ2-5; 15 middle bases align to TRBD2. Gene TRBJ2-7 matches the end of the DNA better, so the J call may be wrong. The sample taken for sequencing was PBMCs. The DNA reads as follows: TGTGCCAGCAGCGCTGGACTAGCGGGGGGGCCAGTCCCCTACGAGCAGTACTTC. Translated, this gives CASSAGLAGGPVPYEQYF.